This section outlines one T cell receptor (beta chain) sequence together with its context. The antigen is undetermined. Template switching by 5'RACE produced TCR cDNA, adding a universal primer site and UMIs. TCRdb re-analysed the 5' RACE reads in MiXCR, keeping a single row per CDR3 protein. Of 400,000 to 650,000 distinct CDR3 sequences in the sample, 21% were seen once. The data were obtained in a study of T cells after yellow fever vaccination. Germline V gene lookup returns CDR1 MNHEY and CDR2 SVGAGI. The CDR3 contains 14 residues. With 3 bases removed from V and 3 bases from J, the gap between germline ends came to 11 bases. The study's findings and limits: Detected again after the booster were most primary-vaccination clones, at 95% to 97% CD4 and around 91% CD8. Peak timing came faster in the weaker secondary response, day 5 versus 15.

The V and J genes are TRBV6-5 and TRBJ1-2; a possible D gene is TRBD1 (6 bases). Sequenced here: PBMCs, sampled roughly 20 days after the first yellow fever vaccination. The clonotype comes from a man between 18 and 29 years old who received the YFV17D yellow fever vaccine. The CDR3: CASSYRTEDYGYTF. The CDR3 DNA reads TGTGCCAGCAGTTATAGGACAGAGGACTATGGCTACACCTTC.